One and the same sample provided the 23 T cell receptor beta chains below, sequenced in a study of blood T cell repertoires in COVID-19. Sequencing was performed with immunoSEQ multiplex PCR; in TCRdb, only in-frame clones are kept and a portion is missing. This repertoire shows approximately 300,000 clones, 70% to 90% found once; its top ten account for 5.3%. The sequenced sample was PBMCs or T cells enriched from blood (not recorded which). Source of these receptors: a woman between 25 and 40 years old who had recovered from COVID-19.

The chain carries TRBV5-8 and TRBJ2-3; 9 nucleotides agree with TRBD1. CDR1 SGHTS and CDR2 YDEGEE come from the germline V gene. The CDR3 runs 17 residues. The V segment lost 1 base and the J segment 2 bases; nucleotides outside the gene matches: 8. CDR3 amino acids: CASSLNWYRGLTDTQYF. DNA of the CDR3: TGTGCCAGCAGCTTGAACTGGTACAGGGGGCTCACAGATACGCAGTATTTT.

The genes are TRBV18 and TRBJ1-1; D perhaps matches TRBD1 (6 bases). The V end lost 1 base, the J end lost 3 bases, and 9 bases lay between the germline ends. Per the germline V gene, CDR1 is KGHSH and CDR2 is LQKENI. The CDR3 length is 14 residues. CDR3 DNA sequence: TGTGCCAGCTCACCACGGACAGACTACACTGAAGCTTTCTTT. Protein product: CASSPRTDYTEAFF.

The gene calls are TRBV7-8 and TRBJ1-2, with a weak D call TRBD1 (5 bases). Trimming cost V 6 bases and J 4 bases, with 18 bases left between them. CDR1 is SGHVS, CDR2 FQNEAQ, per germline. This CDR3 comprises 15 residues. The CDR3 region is CASSLGREVGYGYTF. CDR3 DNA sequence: TGTGCCAGCAGTTTGGGCAGGGAGGTGGGCTATGGCTACACCTTC.

CDR3 DNA: TGTGCCAGCAGTCCAGGGGGCTTGAACACTGAAGCTTTCTTT. Protein: CASSPGGLNTEAFF. This chain connects TRBV13 to TRBJ1-1; TRBD1 aligns across 8 bases. The CDR3 totals 14 residues. Germline V gene lookup returns CDR1 PRHDT and CDR2 FYEKMQ (reference sequence). V lost 6 bases, J lost 0 bases, and 3 bases stayed unmatched. The full variable domain, completed using reference TRBV13 and TRBJ1-1, is AAGVIQSPRHLIKEKRETATLKCYPIPRHDTVYWYQQGPGQDPQFLISFYEKMQSDKGSIPDRFSAQQFSDYHSELNMSSLELGDSALYFCASSPGGLNTEAFFGQGTRLTVV.

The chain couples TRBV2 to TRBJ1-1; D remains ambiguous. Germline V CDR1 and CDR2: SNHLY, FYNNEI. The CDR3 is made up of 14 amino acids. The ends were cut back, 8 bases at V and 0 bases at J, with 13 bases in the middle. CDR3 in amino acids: CASEGGRLNTEAFF. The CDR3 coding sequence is TGTGCCAGCGAGGGCGGGAGACTGAACACTGAAGCTTTCTTT.

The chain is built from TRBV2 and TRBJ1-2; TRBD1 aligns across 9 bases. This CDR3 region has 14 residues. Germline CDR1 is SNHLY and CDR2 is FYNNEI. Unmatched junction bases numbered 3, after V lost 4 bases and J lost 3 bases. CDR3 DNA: TGTGCCAGCAGTGTGGACAGGGGTTACTATGGCTACACCTTC. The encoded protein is CASSVDRGYYGYTF.

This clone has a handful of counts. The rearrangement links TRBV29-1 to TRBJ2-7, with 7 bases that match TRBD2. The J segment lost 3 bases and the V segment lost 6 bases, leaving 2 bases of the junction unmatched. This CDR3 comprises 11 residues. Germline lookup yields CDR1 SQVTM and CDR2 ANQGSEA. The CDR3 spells CSVGEGYEQYF. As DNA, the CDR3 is TGCAGCGTAGGGGAGGGCTACGAGCAGTACTTC.

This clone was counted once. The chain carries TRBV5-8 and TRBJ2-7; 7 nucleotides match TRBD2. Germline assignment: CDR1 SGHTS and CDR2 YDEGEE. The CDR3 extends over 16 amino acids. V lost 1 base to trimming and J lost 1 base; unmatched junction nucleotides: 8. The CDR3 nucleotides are TGTGCCAGCAGCTTGTGTTGGGCGGGGGTGTCCTACGAGCAGTACTTC. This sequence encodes CASSLCWAGVSYEQYF.

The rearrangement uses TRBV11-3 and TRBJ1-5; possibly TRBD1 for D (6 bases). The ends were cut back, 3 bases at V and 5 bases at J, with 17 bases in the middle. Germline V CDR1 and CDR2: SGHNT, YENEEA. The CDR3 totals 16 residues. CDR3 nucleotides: TGTGCCAGCAGCTTCCCCCGGTGGGCAGGGGATCAGCCCCAGCATTTT. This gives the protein CASSFPRWAGDQPQHF.

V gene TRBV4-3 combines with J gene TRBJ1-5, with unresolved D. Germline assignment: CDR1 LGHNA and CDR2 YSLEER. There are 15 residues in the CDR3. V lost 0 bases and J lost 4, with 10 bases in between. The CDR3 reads CASSQDGLWNQPQHF. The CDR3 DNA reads TGCGCCAGCAGCCAAGATGGGCTTTGGAATCAGCCCCAGCATTTT.

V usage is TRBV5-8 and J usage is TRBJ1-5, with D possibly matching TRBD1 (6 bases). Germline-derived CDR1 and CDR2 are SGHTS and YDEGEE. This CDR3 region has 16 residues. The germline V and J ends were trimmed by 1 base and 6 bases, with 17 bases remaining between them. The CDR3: CASSLRQGQSGQPQHF. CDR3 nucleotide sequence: TGTGCCAGCAGCTTGAGGCAGGGGCAATCGGGTCAGCCCCAGCATTTT.

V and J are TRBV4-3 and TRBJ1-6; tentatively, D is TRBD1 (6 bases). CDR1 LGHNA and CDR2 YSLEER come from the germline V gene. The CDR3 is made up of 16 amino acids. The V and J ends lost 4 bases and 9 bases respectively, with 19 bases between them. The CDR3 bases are TGCGCCAGCAGCCGCGCCGGGGGGACAATGGTTTCACCCCTCCACTTT. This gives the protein CASSRAGGTMVSPLHF.

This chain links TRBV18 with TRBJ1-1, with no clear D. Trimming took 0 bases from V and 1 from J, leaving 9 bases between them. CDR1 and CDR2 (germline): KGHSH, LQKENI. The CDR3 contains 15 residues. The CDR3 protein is CASSPPLGRNTEAFF. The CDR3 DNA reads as TGTGCCAGCTCACCACCTCTCGGTCGGAACACTGAAGCTTTCTTT. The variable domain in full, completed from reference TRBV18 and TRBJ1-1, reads NAGVMQNPRHLVRRRGQEARLRCSPMKGHSHVYWYRQLPEEGLKFMVYLQKENIIDESGMPKERFSAEFPKEGPSILRIQQVVRGDSAAYFCASSPPLGRNTEAFFGQGTRLTVV.

The CDR3 DNA is TGCAGCGTCCAAACGGACAGGAGGATCACAGATACGCAGTATTTT. Translated: CSVQTDRRITDTQYF. The chain combines TRBV29-1 with TRBJ2-3; TRBD1 agrees at 7 bases. Germline V lookup: CDR1 SQVTM, CDR2 ANQGSEA. Trimming removed 6 bases from V and 2 bases from J; junction bases left unmatched: 11. This CDR3 comprises 15 residues.

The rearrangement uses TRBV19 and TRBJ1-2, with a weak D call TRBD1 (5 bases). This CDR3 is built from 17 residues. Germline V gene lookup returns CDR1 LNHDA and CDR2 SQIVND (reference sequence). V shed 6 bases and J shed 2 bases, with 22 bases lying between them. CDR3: CASRTGGFWANNYGYTF. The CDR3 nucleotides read TGTGCCAGTAGGACGGGGGGGTTCTGGGCGAACAACTATGGCTACACCTTC.

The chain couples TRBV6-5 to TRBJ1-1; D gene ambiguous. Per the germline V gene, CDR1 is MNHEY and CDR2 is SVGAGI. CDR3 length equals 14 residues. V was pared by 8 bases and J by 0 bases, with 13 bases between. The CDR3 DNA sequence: TGTGCCAGCCCCAGGAATGGGTTGAACACTGAAGCTTTCTTT. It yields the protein CASPRNGLNTEAFF.

The CDR3 DNA reads TGTGCCACCAGTGTATTGACAGGGGAAATTAGGCACTCTGGAAACACCATATATTTT. Protein sequence: CATSVLTGEIRHSGNTIYF. This chain uses TRBV24-1 with TRBJ1-3, with 8 bases identical to TRBD1. In germline, CDR1 is KGHDR, CDR2 SFDVKD. V shed 5 bases and J 0 bases; nucleotides not matched to a gene: 14. The CDR3 sequence is 19 residues long.

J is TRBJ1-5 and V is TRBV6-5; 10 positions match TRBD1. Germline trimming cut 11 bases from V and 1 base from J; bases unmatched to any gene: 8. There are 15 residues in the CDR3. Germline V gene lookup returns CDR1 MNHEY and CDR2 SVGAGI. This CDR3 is CAGRQGAGSNQPQHF. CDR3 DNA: TGTGCCGGACGACAGGGGGCAGGGAGCAATCAGCCCCAGCATTTT.

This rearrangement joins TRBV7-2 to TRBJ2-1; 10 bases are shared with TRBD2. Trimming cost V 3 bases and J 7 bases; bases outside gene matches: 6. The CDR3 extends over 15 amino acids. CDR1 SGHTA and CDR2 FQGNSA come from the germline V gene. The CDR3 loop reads CASSFLAGEGNEQFF. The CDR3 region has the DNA TGTGCCAGCAGCTTCCTAGCGGGGGAAGGAAATGAGCAGTTCTTC.

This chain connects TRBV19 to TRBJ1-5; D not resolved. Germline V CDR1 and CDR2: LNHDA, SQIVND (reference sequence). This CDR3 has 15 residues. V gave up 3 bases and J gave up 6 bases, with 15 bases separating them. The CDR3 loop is CASSMFTEAGQPQHF. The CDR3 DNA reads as TGTGCCAGTAGTATGTTCACAGAGGCGGGTCAGCCCCAGCATTTT.

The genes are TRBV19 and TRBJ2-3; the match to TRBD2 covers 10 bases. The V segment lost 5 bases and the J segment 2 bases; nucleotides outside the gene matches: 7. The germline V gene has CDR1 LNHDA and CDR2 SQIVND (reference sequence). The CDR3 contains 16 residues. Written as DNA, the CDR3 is TGTGCCAGTAGTTCTAGGACTAGCGGTAACACAGATACGCAGTATTTT. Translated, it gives CASSSRTSGNTDTQYF.

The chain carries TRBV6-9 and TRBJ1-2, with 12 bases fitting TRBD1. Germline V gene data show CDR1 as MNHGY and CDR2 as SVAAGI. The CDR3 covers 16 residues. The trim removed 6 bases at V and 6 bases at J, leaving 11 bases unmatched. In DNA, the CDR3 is TGTGCCAGCAGCCCGGGACAGGGGGCTGGGATGGATGGCTACACCTTC. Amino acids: CASSPGQGAGMDGYTF.

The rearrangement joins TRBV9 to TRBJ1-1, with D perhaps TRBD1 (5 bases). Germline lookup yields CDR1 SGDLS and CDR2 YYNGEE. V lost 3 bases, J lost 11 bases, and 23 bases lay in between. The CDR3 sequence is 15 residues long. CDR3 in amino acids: CASSGEGLRDETAFF. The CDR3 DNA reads TGTGCCAGCAGCGGAGAGGGACTCCGGGATGAGACGGCTTTCTTT.